These T cell receptor beta chains were read from a single sample in a study of OX40 agonist ivuxolimab in advanced cancers. Libraries were prepared by immunoSEQ multiplex PCR; TCRdb keeps only in-frame clonotypes and omits some of them. The sample contains about 60,000 clones, 87% of which appear only once. The sample in question was CD4+ or CD8+ T cells sorted from blood, obtained in a trial of the OX40 agonist ivuxolimab. All receptors come from an adult with an advanced solid tumor such as melanoma, head and neck, liver or kidney cancer. CDR3s include the opening cysteine and the closing phenylalanine or tryptophan. D genes are given only for firm matches. Not every row has a clone size; where given, it reads once, few, many or a size class.

d_gene	abundance	v_gene	j_gene	CDR3nt	CDR3aa
TRBD1	NA	TRBV19	TRBJ1-1	TGTGCCAGTAGTAAGGGCAGGGGGTCTACTGAAGCTTTCTTT	CASSKGRGSTEAFF
NA	once	TRBV5-1	TRBJ1-1	TGCGCCAGCAGCTTGGCCACAGTAGGAAACACTGAAGCTTTCTTT	CASSLATVGNTEAFF
TRBD1	NA	TRBV6-6	TRBJ2-3	TGTGCCGGGGCCTCGACAGGGGGTGAGACCGTGAATACGCAGTATTTT	CAGASTGGETVNTQYF
TRBD2	NA	TRBV7-9	TRBJ2-1	TGTGCCAGCAGCCCTGGACTAGCAGAAGCGCAGTTCTTC	CASSPGLAEAQFF
NA	NA	TRBV7-9	TRBJ1-3	TGTGCCAGCAGCTTGGGGGGCACAAACTCTGGAAACACCATATATTTT	CASSLGGTNSGNTIYF
NA	once	TRBV28	TRBJ2-7	TGTGCCAGCAGTTTCGGGGGAGAGGGGCTATGGGAGCAGTACTTC	CASSFGGEGLWEQYF
TRBD1	NA	TRBV18	TRBJ2-7	TGTGCCAGCTCACCTCAGACAGGGATAACCTACGAGCAGTACTTC	CASSPQTGITYEQYF
NA	NA	TRBV9	TRBJ1-1	TGTGCCAGCAGCGTAAGCATACTCATGAACACTGAAGCTTTCTTT	CASSVSILMNTEAFF
TRBD1	NA	TRBV19	TRBJ2-7	TGTGCCAGTAGTATTCCCGGACAGGGGAGCTACGAGCAGTACTTC	CASSIPGQGSYEQYF
TRBD2	NA	TRBV19	TRBJ2-2	TGTGCCAGTAGTAAGGGACTAGCGGGAGTTAACGGGGAGCTGTTTTTT	CASSKGLAGVNGELFF
NA	NA	TRBV18	TRBJ2-1	TGTGCCAGCTCACCGAAAAGGACCACGGAGCAGTTCTTC	CASSPKRTTEQFF
TRBD2	once	TRBV4-2	TRBJ2-2	TGTGCCAGCAGCCAAGATGCTAGCGGGAGGGCCGGGGAGCTGTTTTTT	CASSQDASGRAGELFF
NA	NA	TRBV14	TRBJ2-3	TGTGCCAGCAGCCAAGATTTAGTGGTGGGAGCAGATACGCAGTATTTT	CASSQDLVVGADTQYF
NA	NA	TRBV7-9	TRBJ2-2	TGTGCCAGCAGCTTAGCAGCCAGGGTACACACCGGGGAGCTGTTTTTT	CASSLAARVHTGELFF
TRBD1	NA	TRBV19	TRBJ1-1	TGTGCCAGTAGTAGTGCCGGGACAGGGAATATGAACACTGAAGCTTTCTTT	CASSSAGTGNMNTEAFF
NA	NA	TRBV28	TRBJ1-4	TGTGCCAGCAGCCTAGGGTGGCCAAATGAAAAACTGTTTTTT	CASSLGWPNEKLFF
NA	NA	TRBV5-8	TRBJ1-1	TGTGCCAGCAGCCCCGGACAGACGAACACTGAAGCTTTCTTT	CASSPGQTNTEAFF
TRBD2	NA	TRBV19	TRBJ2-7	TGTGCCAGTACCTTGTCACGGGCAGGGAGGGATAGCTACGAGCAGTACTTC	CASTLSRAGRDSYEQYF
NA	NA	TRBV6-6	TRBJ1-3	TGTGCCAGCAGTTATTGGGTTCGCTCTGGAAACACCATATATTTT	CASSYWVRSGNTIYF
NA	once	TRBV5-1	TRBJ2-2	TGCGCCAGCAGGGTTCAGGGATCGAACACCGGGGAGCTGTTTTTT	CASRVQGSNTGELFF
TRBD1	NA	TRBV5-1	TRBJ1-1	TGCGCCAGCAGCTTGGAGACAGGGAGGAACACTGAAGCTTTCTTT	CASSLETGRNTEAFF
TRBD2	NA	TRBV29-1	TRBJ2-5	TGCAGCGTCCCTCTCAGTGATTCGGGAGGGCCTCAAGAGACCCAGTACTTC	CSVPLSDSGGPQETQYF
NA	NA	TRBV27	TRBJ2-1	TGTGCCAGCAGTAAACTGCCGACTCAGGGGGGATACAATGAGCAGTTCTTC	CASSKLPTQGGYNEQFF
NA	NA	TRBV2	TRBJ1-2	TGTGCCAGCATACGTAACAGTGACTATGGCTACACCTTC	CASIRNSDYGYTF